Listed here is a single T cell receptor beta chain. Its specificity is unknown. The data were taken from a study of CD8 T cell repertoires and HIV-1 epitope variants. About the study: Controls were a CMV, EBV and flu peptide pool, Ebola AY9 negative control, and no-peptide well. Epitopes were three Gag families plus Nef HW9 and YT9.

TCRdb's table, derived via immunoSEQ multiplex PCR, lists solely in-frame clones and lacks some. The top ten clones hold more than 35% of a sample with some 5,700 clones, under 70% of them seen once. The CDR3 is 11 residues long. Deletions cut 5 bases from V and 0 bases from J, with 1 base between. Germline loops: CDR1 MNHEY, CDR2 SMNVEV (reference sequence). The chain carries TRBV27 and TRBJ1-2; D call uncertain. The receptor was derived from a male donor with HIV. The sequencing input was cultured CD8+ T cells derived from PBMCs. CDR3 nucleotide sequence: TGTGCCAGCAGTCCTAACTATGGCTACACCTTC. It specifies CASSPNYGYTF.